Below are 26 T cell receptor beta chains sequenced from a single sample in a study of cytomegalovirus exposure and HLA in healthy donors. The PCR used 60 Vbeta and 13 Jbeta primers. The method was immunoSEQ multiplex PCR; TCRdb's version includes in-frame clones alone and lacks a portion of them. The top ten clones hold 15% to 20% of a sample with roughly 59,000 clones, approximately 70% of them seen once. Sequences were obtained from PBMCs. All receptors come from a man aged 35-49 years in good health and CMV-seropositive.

DNA of the CDR3: TGTGCCAGCAGCGTAGATGCTAGCGGGGGTCTCGAGCAGTACTTC. It codes for CASSVDASGGLEQYF. The gene calls are TRBV9 and TRBJ2-5, with TRBD2 matching over 10 bases. The DNA end is more similar to TRBJ2-7, so the J call may be wrong. The CDR3 sequence is 15 residues long. CDR1 and CDR2 (germline): SGDLS, YYNGEE.

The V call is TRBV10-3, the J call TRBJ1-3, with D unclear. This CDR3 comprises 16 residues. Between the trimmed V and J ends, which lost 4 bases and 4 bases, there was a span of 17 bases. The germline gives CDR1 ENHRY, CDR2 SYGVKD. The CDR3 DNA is TGTGCCATCAGTGCACACCGGGGTAACGGAGGAAACACCATATATTTT. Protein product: CAISAHRGNGGNTIYF.

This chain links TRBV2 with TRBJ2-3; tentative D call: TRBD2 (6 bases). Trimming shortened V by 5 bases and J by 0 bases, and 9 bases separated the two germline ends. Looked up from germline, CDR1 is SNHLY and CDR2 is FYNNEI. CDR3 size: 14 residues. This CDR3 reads CASSTSGSTDTQYF. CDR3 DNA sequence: TGTGCCAGCAGTACCAGCGGGAGCACAGATACGCAGTATTTT.

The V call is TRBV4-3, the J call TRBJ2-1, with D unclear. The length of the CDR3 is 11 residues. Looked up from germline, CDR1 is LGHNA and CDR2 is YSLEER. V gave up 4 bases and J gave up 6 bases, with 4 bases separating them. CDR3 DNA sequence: TGCGCCAGCAGCCCCGGCAATGAGCAGTTCTTC. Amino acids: CASSPGNEQFF.

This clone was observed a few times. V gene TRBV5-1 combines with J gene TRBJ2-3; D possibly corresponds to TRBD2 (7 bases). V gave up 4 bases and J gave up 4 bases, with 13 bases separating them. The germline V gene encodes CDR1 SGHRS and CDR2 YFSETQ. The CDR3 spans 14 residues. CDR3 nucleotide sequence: TGCGCCAGCAGCGCGGGGGCTGTGGCAGATACGCAGTATTTT. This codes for CASSAGAVADTQYF.

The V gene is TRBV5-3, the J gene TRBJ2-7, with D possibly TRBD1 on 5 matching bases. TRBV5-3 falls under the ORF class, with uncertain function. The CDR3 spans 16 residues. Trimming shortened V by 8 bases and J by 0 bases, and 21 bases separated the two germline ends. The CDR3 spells CASNPTKGVHSYEQYF. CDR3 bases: TGTGCCAGTAATCCGACCAAAGGGGTACACTCCTACGAGCAGTACTTC.

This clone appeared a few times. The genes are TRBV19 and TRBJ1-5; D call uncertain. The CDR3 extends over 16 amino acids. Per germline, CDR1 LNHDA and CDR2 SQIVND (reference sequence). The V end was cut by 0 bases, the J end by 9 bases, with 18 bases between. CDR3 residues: CASSIDPTETTLPQHF. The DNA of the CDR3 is TGTGCCAGTAGTATAGACCCGACGGAGACCACACTGCCCCAGCATTTT.

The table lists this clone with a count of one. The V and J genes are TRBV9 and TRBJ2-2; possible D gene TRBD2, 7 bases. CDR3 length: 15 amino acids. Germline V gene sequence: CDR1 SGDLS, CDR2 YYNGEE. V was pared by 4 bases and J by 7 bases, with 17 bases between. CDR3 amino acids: CASSRKGGPDGELFF. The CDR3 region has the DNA TGTGCCAGCAGCCGAAAGGGGGGGCCGGACGGGGAGCTGTTTTTT.

CDR3 sequence: CASRGRQGAGEQYF. Here the CDR3 DNA reads TGTGCCAGCAGGGGTAGACAGGGGGCGGGAGAGCAGTACTTC. The chain employs TRBV6-6 and TRBJ2-7, with 10 positions matching TRBD1. The CDR3 is 14 residues long. CDR1 and CDR2 (germline): MNHNY, SVGAGI (reference sequence). Trimming cost V 6 bases and J 7 bases; bases outside gene matches: 9.

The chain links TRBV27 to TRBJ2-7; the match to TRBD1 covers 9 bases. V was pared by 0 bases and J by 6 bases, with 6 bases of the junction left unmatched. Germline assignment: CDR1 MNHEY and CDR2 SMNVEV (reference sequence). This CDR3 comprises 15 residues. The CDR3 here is CASSLSYRGHIEQYF. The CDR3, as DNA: TGTGCCAGCAGTTTATCATACAGGGGGCATATCGAGCAGTACTTC.

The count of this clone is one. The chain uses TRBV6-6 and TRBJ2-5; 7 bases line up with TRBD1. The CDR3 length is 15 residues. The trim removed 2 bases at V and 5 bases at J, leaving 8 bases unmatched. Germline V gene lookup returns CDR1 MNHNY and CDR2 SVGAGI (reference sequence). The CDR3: CASSYTRTGKETQYF. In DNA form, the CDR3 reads TGTGCCAGCAGTTACACTAGGACAGGCAAGGAGACCCAGTACTTC.

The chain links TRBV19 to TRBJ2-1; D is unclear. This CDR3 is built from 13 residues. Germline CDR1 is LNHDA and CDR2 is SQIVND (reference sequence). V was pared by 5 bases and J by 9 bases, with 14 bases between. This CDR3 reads CASSSPRSGEQFF. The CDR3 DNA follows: TGTGCCAGTAGTTCCCCTAGGAGTGGTGAGCAGTTCTTC.

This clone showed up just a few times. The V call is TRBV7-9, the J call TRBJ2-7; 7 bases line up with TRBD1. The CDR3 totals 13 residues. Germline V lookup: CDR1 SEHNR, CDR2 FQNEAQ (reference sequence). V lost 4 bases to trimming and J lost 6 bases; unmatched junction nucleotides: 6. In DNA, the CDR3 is TGTGCCAGCAGCTCTTTAGGGGGCACCGAGCAGTACTTC. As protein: CASSSLGGTEQYF.

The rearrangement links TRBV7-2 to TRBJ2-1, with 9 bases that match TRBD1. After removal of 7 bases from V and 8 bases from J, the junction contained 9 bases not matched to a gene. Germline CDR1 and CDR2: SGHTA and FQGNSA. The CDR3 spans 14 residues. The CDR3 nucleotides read TGTGCCAGCACCGGGGACAGGGTTTTCGATGAGCAGTTCTTC. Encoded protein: CASTGDRVFDEQFF.

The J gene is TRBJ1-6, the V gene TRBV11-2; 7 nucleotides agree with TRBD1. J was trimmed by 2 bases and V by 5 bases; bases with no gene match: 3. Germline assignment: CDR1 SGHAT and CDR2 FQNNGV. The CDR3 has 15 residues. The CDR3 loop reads CASSQGGAYNSPLHF. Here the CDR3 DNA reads TGTGCCAGCAGCCAGGGGGGAGCCTATAATTCACCCCTCCACTTT.

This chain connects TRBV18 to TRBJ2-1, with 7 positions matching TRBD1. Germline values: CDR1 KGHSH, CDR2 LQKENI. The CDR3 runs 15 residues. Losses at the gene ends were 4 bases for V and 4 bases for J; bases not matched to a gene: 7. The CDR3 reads CASSRDRVGYNEQFF. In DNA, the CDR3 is TGTGCCAGCTCACGCGACAGGGTTGGTTACAATGAGCAGTTCTTC.

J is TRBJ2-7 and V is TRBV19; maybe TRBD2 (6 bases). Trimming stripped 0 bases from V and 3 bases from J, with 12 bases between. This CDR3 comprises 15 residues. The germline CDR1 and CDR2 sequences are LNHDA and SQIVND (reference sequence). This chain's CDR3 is CASSIDLSGVYEQYF. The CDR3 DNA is TGTGCCAGTAGTATAGATCTGTCGGGGGTCTACGAGCAGTACTTC.

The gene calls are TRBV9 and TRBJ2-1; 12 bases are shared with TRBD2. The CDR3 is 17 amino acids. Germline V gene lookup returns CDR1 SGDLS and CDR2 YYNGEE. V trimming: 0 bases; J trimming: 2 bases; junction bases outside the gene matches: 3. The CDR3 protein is CASSVGLAGVPYNEQFF. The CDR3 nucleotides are TGTGCCAGCAGCGTAGGACTAGCGGGAGTACCCTACAATGAGCAGTTCTTC. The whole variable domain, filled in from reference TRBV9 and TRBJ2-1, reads DSGVTQTPKHLITATGQRVTLRCSPRSGDLSVYWYQQSLDQGLQFLIQYYNGEERAKGNILERFSAQQFPDLHSELNLSSLELGDSALYFCASSVGLAGVPYNEQFFGPGTRLTVL.

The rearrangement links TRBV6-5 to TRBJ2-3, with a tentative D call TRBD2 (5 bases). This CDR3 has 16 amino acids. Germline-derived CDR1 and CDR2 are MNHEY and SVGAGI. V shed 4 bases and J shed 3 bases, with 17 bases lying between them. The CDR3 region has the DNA TGTGCCAGCAGTTCGGACCCCGGGCCGGGGACAGATACGCAGTATTTT. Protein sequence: CASSSDPGPGTDTQYF.

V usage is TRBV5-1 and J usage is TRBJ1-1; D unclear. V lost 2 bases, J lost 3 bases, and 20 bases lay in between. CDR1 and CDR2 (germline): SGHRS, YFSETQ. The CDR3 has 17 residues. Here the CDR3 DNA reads TGCGCCAGCAGCTTAGTGCCAGAACCCCCAGAGGACACTGAAGCTTTCTTT. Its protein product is CASSLVPEPPEDTEAFF.

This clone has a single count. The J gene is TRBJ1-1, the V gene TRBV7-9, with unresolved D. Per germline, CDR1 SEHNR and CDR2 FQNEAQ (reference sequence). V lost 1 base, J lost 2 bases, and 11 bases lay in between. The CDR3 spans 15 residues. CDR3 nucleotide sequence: TGTGCCAGCAGCTTAGTGGGAGTCCCAAACACTGAAGCTTTCTTT. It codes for CASSLVGVPNTEAFF. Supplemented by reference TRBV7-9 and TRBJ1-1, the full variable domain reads DTGVSQNPRHKITKRGQNVTFRCDPISEHNRLYWYRQTLGQGPEFLTYFQNEAQLEKSRLLSDRFSAERPKGSFSTLEIQRTEQGDSAMYLCASSLVGVPNTEAFFGQGTRLTVV.

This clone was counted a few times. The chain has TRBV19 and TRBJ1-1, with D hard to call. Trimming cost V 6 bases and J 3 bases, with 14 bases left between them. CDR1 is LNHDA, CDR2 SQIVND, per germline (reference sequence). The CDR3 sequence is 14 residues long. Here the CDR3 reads CASRSEDGDTEAFF. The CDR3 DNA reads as TGTGCCAGTAGATCCGAGGATGGAGACACTGAAGCTTTCTTT.

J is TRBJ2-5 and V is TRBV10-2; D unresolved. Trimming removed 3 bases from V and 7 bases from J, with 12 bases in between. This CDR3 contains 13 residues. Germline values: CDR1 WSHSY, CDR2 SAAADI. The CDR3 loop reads CASSETVPGTQYF. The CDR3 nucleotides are TGCGCCAGCAGTGAAACGGTACCAGGGACCCAGTACTTC.

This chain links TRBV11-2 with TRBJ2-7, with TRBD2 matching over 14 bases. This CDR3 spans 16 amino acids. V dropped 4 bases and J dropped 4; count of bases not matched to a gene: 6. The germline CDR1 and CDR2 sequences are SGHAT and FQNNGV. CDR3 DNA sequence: TGTGCCAGCAGCTCCCCGGGACTAGCGGGAGAATACGAGCAGTACTTC. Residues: CASSSPGLAGEYEQYF.

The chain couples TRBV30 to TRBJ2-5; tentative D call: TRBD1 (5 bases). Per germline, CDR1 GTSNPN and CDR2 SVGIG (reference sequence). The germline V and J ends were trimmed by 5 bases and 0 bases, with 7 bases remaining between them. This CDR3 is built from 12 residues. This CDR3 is CAWEQDQETQYF. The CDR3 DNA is TGTGCCTGGGAACAGGACCAAGAGACCCAGTACTTC.

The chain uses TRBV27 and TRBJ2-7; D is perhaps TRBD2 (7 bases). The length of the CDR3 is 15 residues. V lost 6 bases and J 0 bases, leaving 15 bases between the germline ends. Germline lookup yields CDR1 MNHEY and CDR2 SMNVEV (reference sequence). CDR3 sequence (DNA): TGTGCCAGCAGGGAGACGGGGGGCTTCTCCTACGAGCAGTACTTC. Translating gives CASRETGGFSYEQYF.